This T cell receptor beta chain was captured in a study of TIL therapy for anti-PD-1-resistant metastatic lung cancer. Across the study: Median patient age was 54, ranging about 38-80 years. Median tumor mutation burden was roughly 1.5 mutations per megabase. The study, taken as a whole, reports: The baseline peripheral repertoire was partially replaced by infused TIL clonotypes that later decayed.

This was the immunoSEQ v3 assay. Assay: immunoSEQ multiplex PCR; the TCRdb copy retains only in-frame clones and omits some. The sample consists of roughly 54,000 clones, around nine tenths of them appearing once. Time point in this sample: pre-treatment sample, taken before nivolumab and TIL therapy. Stage 4 NSCLC adults joined between 2017 and early 2020. Turning to this clone: The target antigen is unknown.

Germline CDR1 DFQATT, CDR2 SNEGSKA (reference sequence). The CDR3 has 13 amino acids. Trimming removed 3 bases from V and 8 bases from J, with 16 bases in between. The genes are TRBV20-1 and TRBJ1-2; D is possibly TRBD1 (6 bases). This TCR derives from a person between 25 and 79 years old with non-small cell lung cancer. Here the sequenced sample was blood, taken at baseline. The CDR3 here is CSASQQGEVGYTF. The CDR3 DNA sequence: TGCAGTGCTAGTCAACAGGGTGAAGTGGGCTACACCTTC.